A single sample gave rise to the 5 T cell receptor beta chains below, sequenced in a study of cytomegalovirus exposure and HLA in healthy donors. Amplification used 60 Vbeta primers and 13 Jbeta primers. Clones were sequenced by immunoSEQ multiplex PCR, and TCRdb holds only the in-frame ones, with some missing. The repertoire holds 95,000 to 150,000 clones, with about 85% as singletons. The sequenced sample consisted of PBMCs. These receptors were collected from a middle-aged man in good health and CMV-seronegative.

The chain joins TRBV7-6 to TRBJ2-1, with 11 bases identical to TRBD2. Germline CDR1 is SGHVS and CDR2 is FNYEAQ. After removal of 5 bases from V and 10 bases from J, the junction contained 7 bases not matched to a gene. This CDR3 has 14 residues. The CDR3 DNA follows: TGTGCCAGCAGCCGTAGCGGGAGGGCCGTCGAGCAGTTCTTC. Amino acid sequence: CASSRSGRAVEQFF.

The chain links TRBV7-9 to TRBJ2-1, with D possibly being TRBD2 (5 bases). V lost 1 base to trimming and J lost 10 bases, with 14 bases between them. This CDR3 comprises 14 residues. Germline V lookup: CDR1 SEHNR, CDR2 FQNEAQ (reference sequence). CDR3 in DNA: TGTGCCAGCAGCTTAGGAGGGTTGAATGGCGAGCAGTTCTTC. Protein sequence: CASSLGGLNGEQFF.

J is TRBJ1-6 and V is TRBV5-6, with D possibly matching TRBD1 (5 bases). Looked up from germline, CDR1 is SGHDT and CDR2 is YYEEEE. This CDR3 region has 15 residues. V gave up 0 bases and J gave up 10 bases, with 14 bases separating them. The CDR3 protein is CASSLAYGGGSPLHF. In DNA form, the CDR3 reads TGTGCCAGCAGCTTGGCTTACGGGGGAGGGTCACCCCTCCACTTT.

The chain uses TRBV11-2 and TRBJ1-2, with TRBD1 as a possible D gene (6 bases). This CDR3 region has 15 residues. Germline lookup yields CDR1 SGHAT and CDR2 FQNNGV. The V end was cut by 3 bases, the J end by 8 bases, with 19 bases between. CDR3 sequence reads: CASSLVVRGSSGYTF. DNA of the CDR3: TGTGCCAGCAGCTTGGTTGTAAGGGGGTCGAGCGGCTACACCTTC.

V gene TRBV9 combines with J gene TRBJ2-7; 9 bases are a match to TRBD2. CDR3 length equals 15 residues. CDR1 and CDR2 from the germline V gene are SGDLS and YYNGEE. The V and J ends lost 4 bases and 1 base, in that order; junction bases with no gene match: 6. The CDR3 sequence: CASSPGTSRSYEQYF. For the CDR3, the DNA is TGTGCCAGCAGCCCAGGGACTAGCCGGTCCTACGAGCAGTACTTC.